The 18 T cell receptor beta chains in this list originate from one sample, sequenced in a study of PD-1 blockade in mismatch repair-deficient tumors (dated by TCRdb to 2015 to 2018). The method behind the library was the immunoSEQ multiplex PCR assay. What TCRdb holds here is the immuneACCESS table cut down to in-frame rearrangements. Part of the clones is not present; checked against another copy, under half of the missing clones reflect an unresolved V gene, and the others are unexplained. In all, the sample holds about 130,000 clones, and 85% to 90% of those were seen once. The top ten constitute 10% to 15% of the sample. The specimen comprised peripheral blood, sampled 72 weeks after starting pembrolizumab. Source of these receptors: an adult with mismatch repair-deficient cancer.

Only a few counts were recorded for this clone. J is TRBJ2-2 and V is TRBV7-9; no clear D gene. Trimming cost V 5 bases and J 9 bases, with 7 bases left between them. Germline loops: CDR1 SEHNR, CDR2 FQNEAQ (reference sequence). This CDR3 has 11 amino acids. The CDR3 DNA reads TGTGCCAGCAGCCCAATCCGGGAGCTGTTTTTT. The encoded protein is CASSPIRELFF.

The chain uses TRBV29-1 and TRBJ2-7; D unresolved. The germline CDR1 and CDR2 sequences are SQVTM and ANQGSEA. The CDR3 consists of 14 residues. The germline V and J ends were trimmed by 3 bases and 3 bases, with 15 bases remaining between them. Here the CDR3 DNA reads TGCAGCGTTGATTCCGGTCGGTCAGACTACGAGCAGTACTTC. Amino acids: CSVDSGRSDYEQYF.

The chain links TRBV19 to TRBJ1-5; TRBD1 matches at 8 bases. Germline-derived CDR1 and CDR2 are LNHDA and SQIVND (reference sequence). This CDR3 comprises 16 residues. Trimming at V came to 7 bases and at J to 0 bases, leaving 8 bases not matched to a gene. The DNA of the CDR3 is TGTGCCAGTACCCCTGGACAGGGTTATAGCAATCAGCCCCAGCATTTT. Amino acids: CASTPGQGYSNQPQHF.

Regarding this clone: Additional DNA sequences in this sample encode the identical CDR3. This rearrangement joins TRBV30 to TRBJ1-1; maybe TRBD1 (6 bases). This CDR3 is built from 14 residues. The V end lost 0 bases, the J end lost 3 bases, and 11 bases lay between the germline ends. CDR1 and CDR2 from the germline V gene are GTSNPN and SVGIG (reference sequence). The CDR3 sequence: CAWSVGRGYTEAFF. The DNA for the CDR3 is TGTGCCTGGAGTGTGGGCAGGGGATACACTGAAGCTTTCTTT. The whole variable domain, filled in from reference TRBV30 and TRBJ1-1, reads SQTIHQWPATLVQPVGSPLSLECTVEGTSNPNLYWYRQAAGRGLQLLFYSVGIGQISSEVPQNLSASRPQDRQFILSSKKLLLSDSGFYLCAWSVGRGYTEAFFGQGTRLTVV.

V is TRBV5-1 and J is TRBJ2-1, with no clear D. V lost 0 bases, J lost 6 bases, and 4 bases lay in between. In germline, CDR1 is SGHRS, CDR2 YFSETQ. This CDR3 has 12 amino acids. This chain's CDR3 is CASSLGPNEQFF. The CDR3 nucleotides read TGCGCCAGCAGCTTGGGGCCCAATGAGCAGTTCTTC.

This chain connects TRBV19 to TRBJ2-1; TRBD2 aligns across 8 bases. The CDR3 has 14 residues. The germline V gene encodes CDR1 LNHDA and CDR2 SQIVND (reference sequence). Germline trimming cut 7 bases from V and 6 bases from J; bases unmatched to any gene: 8. The CDR3 loop is CASKLAGIANEQFF. The CDR3 DNA follows: TGTGCCAGTAAGCTAGCGGGTATCGCCAATGAGCAGTTCTTC.

The chain carries TRBV5-1 and TRBJ2-1, with 7 bases lining up with TRBD1. The J segment lost 9 bases and the V segment lost 4 bases, leaving 4 bases of the junction unmatched. Germline CDR1 and CDR2: SGHRS and YFSETQ. The CDR3 runs to 12 residues. The CDR3 region has the DNA TGCGCCAGCAGCCTGACAGGGTTTGAGCAGTTCTTC. Protein: CASSLTGFEQFF.

The chain links TRBV7-9 to TRBJ2-7; 9 bases align to TRBD1. The length of the CDR3 is 15 residues. The germline V gene encodes CDR1 SEHNR and CDR2 FQNEAQ (reference sequence). Trimming took 3 bases from V and 4 from J; bases not matched to a gene: 7. The CDR3 here is CASSFPGQGTYEQYF. CDR3 bases: TGTGCCAGCAGCTTTCCGGGACAGGGTACTTACGAGCAGTACTTC.

This clone was detected a few times. This chain uses TRBV18 with TRBJ2-1; D unresolved. V lost 5 bases and J lost 5, with 10 bases in between. CDR1 is KGHSH, CDR2 LQKENI, per germline. The CDR3 is 13 residues long. The CDR3 region has the DNA TGTGCCAGCTCAGACCCGGTGAACAATGAGCAGTTCTTC. Protein sequence: CASSDPVNNEQFF.

The chain joins TRBV29-1 to TRBJ2-2; 8 nucleotides align to TRBD1. In germline, CDR1 is SQVTM, CDR2 ANQGSEA. The CDR3 covers 12 residues. The trim removed 6 bases at V and 6 bases at J, leaving 3 bases unmatched. In DNA, the CDR3 is TGCAGCGTCCAGGGGGCGTCCGGGGAGCTGTTTTTT. Its translation: CSVQGASGELFF.

The sample holds one count of this clone. The V and J genes are TRBV19 and TRBJ2-1, with TRBD2 identical over 9 bases. The V gene end was trimmed by 3 bases and the J gene end by 16 bases; junction bases not matched to a gene: 4. CDR1 is LNHDA, CDR2 SQIVND, per germline (reference sequence). The CDR3 is made up of 11 amino acids. The CDR3, as DNA: TGTGCCAGTAGTATTGGGACTAGCAAATTCTTC. It yields the protein CASSIGTSKFF.

The chain employs TRBV10-3 and TRBJ2-2; D unresolved. Trimming stripped 6 bases from V and 1 base from J, with 9 bases between. The CDR3 extends over 14 amino acids. In germline, CDR1 is ENHRY, CDR2 SYGVKD. Here the CDR3 reads CAISSLGNTGELFF. CDR3 nucleotide sequence: TGTGCCATCAGCTCTCTGGGGAACACCGGGGAGCTGTTTTTT.

This chain uses TRBV30 with TRBJ1-5, with D possibly being TRBD1 (5 bases). This CDR3 is built from 13 residues. With 3 bases removed from V and 4 bases from J, the gap between germline ends came to 10 bases. CDR1 is GTSNPN, CDR2 SVGIG, per germline (reference sequence). CDR3 coding DNA: TGTGCCTGGAGAAGGGGCGATAATCAGCCCCAGCATTTT. This gives the protein CAWRRGDNQPQHF. The full variable domain, with the rest looked up from reference TRBV30 and TRBJ1-5, is SQTIHQWPATLVQPVGSPLSLECTVEGTSNPNLYWYRQAAGRGLQLLFYSVGIGQISSEVPQNLSASRPQDRQFILSSKKLLLSDSGFYLCAWRRGDNQPQHFGDGTRLSIL.

The gene calls are TRBV5-1 and TRBJ2-1, with D possibly matching TRBD2 (5 bases). Germline CDR1 reads SGHRS; CDR2 reads YFSETQ. V dropped 2 bases and J dropped 7 bases, with 10 bases sitting between them. The CDR3 covers 13 residues. CDR3 DNA: TGCGCCAGCAGCTTCGGACTGGCAAATGAGCAGTTCTTC. Residues: CASSFGLANEQFF.

The rearrangement uses TRBV7-9 and TRBJ2-7; D possibly uses TRBD1 or TRBD2 (5 bases each). V lost 1 base and J 2 bases, leaving 15 bases between the germline ends. The CDR3 loop spans 16 amino acids. Germline V CDR1 and CDR2: SEHNR, FQNEAQ (reference sequence). CDR3 in amino acids: CASSLGAGTLTYEQYF. The CDR3 DNA is TGTGCCAGCAGCTTAGGGGCCGGGACCTTGACCTACGAGCAGTACTTC.

CDR3 loop: CASSLGGRIYEQYF. The CDR3 bases are TGTGCCAGCAGCTTAGGGGGCAGGATCTACGAGCAGTACTTC. The chain uses TRBV7-9 and TRBJ2-5, with a tentative D call TRBD1 (5 bases). The end of the DNA fits TRBJ2-7 better, so the J call may be wrong. There are 14 residues in the CDR3. Germline CDR1 reads SEHNR; CDR2 reads FQNEAQ (reference sequence).

The CDR3 protein is CASTGRAYSGNTIYF. CDR3 DNA sequence: TGTGCCAGTACAGGCAGGGCGTACTCTGGAAACACCATATATTTT. The chain has TRBV19 and TRBJ1-3; a weak D match, TRBD1 (5 bases). The CDR3 sequence is 15 residues long. Trimming shortened V by 7 bases and J by 0 bases, and 13 bases separated the two germline ends. The germline V gene has CDR1 LNHDA and CDR2 SQIVND (reference sequence). The whole variable domain, filled in from reference TRBV19 and TRBJ1-3, reads DGGITQSPKYLFRKEGQNVTLSCEQNLNHDAMYWYRQDPGQGLRLIYYSQIVNDFQKGDIAEGYSVSREKKESFPLTVTSAQKNPTAFYLCASTGRAYSGNTIYFGEGSWLTVV.

The chain joins TRBV19 to TRBJ2-7, with D uncertain. Deletions cut 6 bases from V and 2 bases from J, with 8 bases between. The V gene's germline CDR1 is LNHDA and CDR2 SQIVND (reference sequence). This CDR3 has 12 amino acids. The CDR3 DNA reads as TGTGCCAGTAGCGCTGGTACCTACGAGCAGTACTTC. It translates to CASSAGTYEQYF.